This TCR beta chain was sequenced in a study of blood T cell repertoires in COVID-19. Study-wide context: From T cells, B-cell-depleted T cells, or PBMCs came the material, which was cDNA or gDNA.

Generated by immunoSEQ multiplex PCR, the TCRdb table keeps only in-frame clones and is missing some. The sample lists 150,000 to 200,000 clones; about 87% were seen once. The sample consisted of peripheral blood. The origin of this receptor is a man aged 55-75 years with acute or convalescent COVID-19.

This CDR3 is CASSSTGAYGYTF. As DNA, the CDR3 is TGTGCCAGCAGCTCGACAGGTGCCTATGGCTACACCTTC. V is TRBV9 and J is TRBJ1-2; D possibly corresponds to TRBD1 (6 bases). Germline loops: CDR1 SGDLS, CDR2 YYNGEE. The V end lost 4 bases, the J end lost 4 bases, and 11 bases lay between the germline ends. This CDR3 has 13 amino acids.